The sequence of this T cell receptor (beta chain) was determined in a study of control samples from healthy donors and cancer patients. Trimming removed 5 bases from V and 4 bases from J, with 15 bases in between. Germline CDR1 is SGHNT and CDR2 is YENEEA. The CDR3 is 14 residues long. Sequencing used immunoSEQ multiplex PCR; TCRdb keeps in-frame clones, though not all of them. The table records 100,000 to 150,000 clones, almost 95% of them present only once. The V and J genes are TRBV11-3 and TRBJ2-7; D gene ambiguous. Sequencing was carried out using PBMCs. The clonotype originates from a man aged 80 or over with head and neck cancer. This CDR3 reads CASSHAGPAYEQYF. The CDR3 region has the DNA TGTGCCAGCAGCCACGCCGGCCCCGCGTACGAGCAGTACTTC.